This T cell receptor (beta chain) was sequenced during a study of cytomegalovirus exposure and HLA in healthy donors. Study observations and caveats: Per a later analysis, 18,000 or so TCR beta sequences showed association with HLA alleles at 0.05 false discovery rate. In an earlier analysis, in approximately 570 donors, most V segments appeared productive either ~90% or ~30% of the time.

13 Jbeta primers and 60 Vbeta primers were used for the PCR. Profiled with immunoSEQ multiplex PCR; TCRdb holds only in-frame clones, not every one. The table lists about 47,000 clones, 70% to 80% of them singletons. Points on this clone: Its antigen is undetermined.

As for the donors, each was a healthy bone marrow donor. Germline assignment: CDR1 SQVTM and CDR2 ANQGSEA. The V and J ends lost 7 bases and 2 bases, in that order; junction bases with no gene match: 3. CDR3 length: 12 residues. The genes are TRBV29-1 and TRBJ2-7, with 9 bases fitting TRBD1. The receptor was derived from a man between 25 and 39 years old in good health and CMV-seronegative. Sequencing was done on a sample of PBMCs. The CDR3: CSGRTGAYEQYF. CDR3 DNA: TGCAGCGGACGGACAGGGGCCTACGAGCAGTACTTC.